This entry features one T cell receptor beta chain sequence. RNA transcripts were the template for amplifying TCR beta CDR3 regions. A first-round RT-PCR of the TCR CDR3 used the HTBI primer set. TCRdb reanalysed the multiplex PCR reads using MiXCR and keeps one entry per CDR3 protein. The table includes 490,000 or so distinct CDR3 sequences, around a fifth detected once. These data come from a study of T cells in Graves' hyperthyroidism and ophthalmopathy. Sequenced: blood. The TCR sequence derives from a woman aged 70-85 years with Graves' ophthalmopathy.

CDR3 loop: CASSSGQGGRSTDTQYF. CDR3 DNA sequence: TGTGCCAGCAGCTCGGGACAGGGGGGGAGGAGCACAGATACGCAGTATTTT. The chain is built from TRBV11-2 and TRBJ2-3; 11 bases agree with TRBD1. CDR1 and CDR2 (germline): SGHAT, FQNNGV. The CDR3 contains 17 residues. The V and J ends lost 4 bases and 0 bases, in that order; junction bases with no gene match: 6.